Sequencing of this T cell receptor beta chain was carried out in a study of cytomegalovirus exposure and HLA in healthy donors. The study ran its PCR with 60 Vbeta and 13 Jbeta primers. In the original processing: Later, tens of millions of unique TCR beta chains were counted in an analysis, and approximately 9.9 million of them were shared. The data were produced by immunoSEQ multiplex PCR, yet TCRdb's version contains in-frame clones alone and is incomplete. The DNA was the basis for D and trimming; V, J and clone size are from that table. The sample yields around 130,000 clones, roughly 80% seen once. Note on this clone: Antigen specificity is unknown.

Study-level results: Sequencing artifact likely explains a cluster of highly shared sequence variants. For most subjects, TCR beta sequences were reported to predict HLA-A and HLA-B alleles with accuracy. A later analysis found common viral pathogens apparently linked to several of the most significant clusters.

Material for sequencing was PBMCs. The receptor was derived from a woman in her fifties or sixties in good health and CMV-seronegative.

The CDR3 region has the DNA TGTGCCAGCAGTCCCGAGACTTGGGGAGATGAGCAGTTCTTC. Amino acid sequence: CASSPETWGDEQFF. The chain employs TRBV28 and TRBJ2-1; D is possibly TRBD2 (5 bases). This CDR3 spans 14 amino acids. V lost 5 bases to trimming and J lost 8 bases, with 16 bases between them. Germline values: CDR1 MDHEN, CDR2 SYDVKM. Full variable domain (outside the CDR3, taken from reference TRBV28 and TRBJ2-1): DVKVTQSSRYLVKRTGEKVFLECVQDMDHENMFWYRQDPGLGLRLIYFSYDVKMKEKGDIPEGYSVSREKKERFSLILESASTNQTSMYLCASSPETWGDEQFFGPGTRLTVL.